The TCR beta chain under discussion was sequenced for a study of T cells in tuberculosis. About the research overall: In South Africa, adults with active tuberculosis were compared with IGRA-negative and latently infected IGRA-positive adolescents.

This CDR3 contains 17 residues. Germline trimming cut 5 bases from V and 2 bases from J; bases unmatched to any gene: 13. Germline-derived CDR1 and CDR2 are MDHEN and SYDVKM. The protocol was immunoSEQ multiplex PCR, while the TCRdb copy is restricted to in-frame clones and leaves out a portion. The sample has roughly 34,000 clones, about 82% seen once. Documented time point: new active TB diagnosis, blood taken before or within 7 days of starting treatment. The sample in question was PBMCs, obtained at tuberculosis diagnosis. This sequence originates from an adult with tuberculosis. The chain has TRBV28 and TRBJ2-7; 9 nucleotides align to TRBD1. The CDR3 DNA reads as TGTGCCAGCAGTCCCTCCCTGGGGACAGGGAGGGCCTACGAGCAGTACTTC. Protein sequence: CASSPSLGTGRAYEQYF. The full variable domain, rest sourced from reference TRBV28 and TRBJ2-7, is DVKVTQSSRYLVKRTGEKVFLECVQDMDHENMFWYRQDPGLGLRLIYFSYDVKMKEKGDIPEGYSVSREKKERFSLILESASTNQTSMYLCASSPSLGTGRAYEQYFGPGTRLTVT.